This T cell receptor (beta chain) was sequenced in a study of molecular identifiers for immune sequencing clone quantification. Concerning this clonotype: The antigen remains unidentified. A read error is possible here, since a much larger clone lies one base away. The CDR3 does not end in the conserved phenylalanine or tryptophan, so this is likely a read error.

Trimming took 10 bases from V and 5 from J, leaving 15 bases between them. The CDR3 runs to 12 residues. Germline values: CDR1 MNHNS, CDR2 SASEGT. Both previously described methods and listed TCR primers were employed to make bulk TCR libraries. TCRdb used MiXCR to reprocess the PCR reads, holding one entry per CDR3 protein. The sample comprises around 470,000 distinct CDR3 sequences, roughly 23% of which are singletons, and approximately 0.84% rests with the top ten. Study-wide results and caveats: In naive cells, under 1% of molecules belonged to clones above 20 RNA copies, against over 98% in effector cells.

This sequence originates from a human donor in good health. Some libraries in this study had Jurkat cell RNA spiked in. The chain is built from TRBV6-1 and TRBJ2-7; tentative D call: TRBD1 (5 bases). The specimen sequenced was naive CD8+ T cells from blood, with Jurkat cell RNA spiked in. Subset specified: FACS-sorted CD8+CD4-CCR7+CD45RA+ naive T cells. The CDR3 DNA is TGTGCCATACAGACAGAGCCGGACGAGCAGTACTAC. Translation: CAIQTEPDEQYY.